This entry lists 26 T cell receptor beta chains sequenced from one sample in a study of vaccination and CD4 T cells after COVID-19. Cultured CD4+ T-cell DNA underwent Oncomine TCR Beta short-read sequencing. TCRdb analysed the PCR reads with MiXCR anew, one entry per CDR3 protein. The profile shows over 12,000 distinct CDR3 sequences, 45% to 50% of them singletons. Antigens for these TCRs are unknown. Treatment here: roughly ten-day PBMC culture with coronavirus spike peptide pools or control peptides (ViraFEST assay). Sample: cultured CD4+ T cells from blood, taken after SARS-CoV-2 vaccination. Every receptor here comes from a human donor with COVID-19.

The chain is built from TRBV30 and TRBJ2-7; D is uncertain. Germline V gene data show CDR1 as GTSNPN and CDR2 as SVGIG (reference sequence). This CDR3 comprises 14 residues. V was cut by 2 bases and J by 6 bases, with 17 bases left in between. In nucleotides, the CDR3 is TGTGCCTGGAGTTCCAGCCTATCGAGTAGCGAGCAGTACTTC. Residues: CAWSSSLSSSEQYF.

The CDR3 nucleotides read TGCAGTGCTGACGCCCAGCGGGGGGGAGATACGCAGTATTTT. Its protein product is CSADAQRGGDTQYF. This rearrangement joins TRBV20-1 to TRBJ2-3, with TRBD2 matching 10 bases. CDR3 length: 14 amino acids. With 5 bases clipped from V and 5 bases from J, the junction kept 7 bases outside the gene matches. Germline CDR1 DFQATT, CDR2 SNEGSKA (reference sequence).

The chain is built from TRBV20-1 and TRBJ2-4; D remains ambiguous. This CDR3 contains 12 residues. CDR1 is DFQATT and CDR2 is SNEGSKA in the germline V gene (reference sequence). V gave up 3 bases and J gave up 3 bases, with 6 bases separating them. The CDR3 spells CSASENKNIQYF. CDR3 nucleotide sequence: TGCAGTGCTAGCGAAAACAAAAACATTCAGTACTTC.

The chain carries TRBV19 and TRBJ1-3, with 7 bases that match TRBD1. The CDR3 loop spans 15 amino acids. The junction had 7 bases not matched to a gene; V was cut back by 5 bases and J by 3 bases. Germline V gene sequence: CDR1 LNHDA, CDR2 SQIVND (reference sequence). The CDR3: CASSQKTGYGNTIYF. CDR3 in DNA: TGTGCCAGTAGTCAAAAGACAGGGTATGGAAACACCATATATTTT.

The chain joins TRBV4-3 to TRBJ1-6, with D tentatively TRBD1 (5 bases). Germline V gene sequence: CDR1 LGHNA, CDR2 YSLEER. CDR3 length: 16 residues. The V and J ends lost 0 bases and 1 base respectively, with 7 bases between them. The CDR3 DNA is TGCGCCAGCAGCCAAGAGCAGGGTTCCTATAATTCACCCCTCCACTTT. This sequence encodes CASSQEQGSYNSPLHF.

This chain connects TRBV6-2 or TRBV6-3 to TRBJ1-3; D call uncertain. The CDR3 loop spans 11 amino acids. V was cut by 4 bases and J by 8 bases, with 6 bases left in between. CDR1 MNHEY and CDR2 SVGEGT come from the germline V gene. The CDR3 sequence: CASSSGHTIYF. The CDR3 region has the DNA TGTGCCAGCAGTTCCGGTCACACCATATATTTT.

This clonotype appeared a few times. V and J are TRBV21-1 and TRBJ2-7; TRBD1 is taken as the D call from the table, unchecked against the DNA. TRBV21-1 is a pseudogene segment. The CDR3 is made up of 18 amino acids. This CDR3 reads CASSKTRAILVGSYEQYF. Here the CDR3 DNA reads TGTGCCAGCAGCAAAACCCGGGCGATTCTGGTAGGCTCCTACGAGCAGTACTTC.

The chain combines TRBV6-5 with TRBJ1-3, with D uncertain. This CDR3 region has 13 residues. Germline V gene lookup returns CDR1 MNHEY and CDR2 SVGAGI. The germline V and J ends were trimmed by 4 bases and 3 bases, with 7 bases remaining between them. The CDR3 loop reads CASSSRYGNTIYF. The DNA of the CDR3 is TGTGCCAGCAGTTCCAGATATGGAAACACCATATATTTT.

This clonotype was seen more than once but under ten times. The chain employs TRBV21-1 and TRBJ2-7; the DNA was not compared with TRBD2, the D call given in the table. TRBV21-1 is reported as a pseudogene. This CDR3 region has 14 residues. The CDR3 coding sequence is TGTGCCAGCAACTACAGGGGCCCTCCTGGCGAGCAGTACTTC. It specifies CASNYRGPPGEQYF.

In its sample, this clonotype was seen once. The chain uses TRBV20-1 and TRBJ2-1; D may be TRBD2 (6 bases). The CDR3 spans 12 residues. CDR1 DFQATT and CDR2 SNEGSKA come from the germline V gene (reference sequence). Trimming took off 6 bases at V and 8 bases at J, with 14 bases between the two ends. CDR3 nucleotide sequence: TGCAGTGCCGAACGCGGAGGGGATGAGCAGTTCTTC. Its protein product is CSAERGGDEQFF.

This clonotype was counted a few times. The chain recombines TRBV7-2 with TRBJ2-3; D perhaps matches TRBD2 (5 bases). The CDR3 runs to 16 residues. Germline CDR1 and CDR2: SGHTA and FQGNSA. Between the trimmed V and J ends, which lost 3 bases and 4 bases, there was a span of 17 bases. CDR3 amino acids: CASSLYRDYDPDTQYF. CDR3 coding DNA: TGTGCCAGCAGCTTGTATCGCGACTACGATCCAGATACGCAGTATTTT.

Concerning this clonotype itself: This likely comes from a read error, as the CDR3 has no conserved phenylalanine or tryptophan at its end. The CDR3 loop is CASSGQPGQGYEQYL. The DNA of the CDR3 is TGTGCCAGCAGCGGACAACCGGGACAGGGTTACGAGCAGTACCTC. The gene calls are TRBV9 and TRBJ2-7; TRBD1 aligns across 9 bases. V trimming: 3 bases; J trimming: 4 bases; junction bases outside the gene matches: 8. CDR3 length: 15 amino acids. Germline V CDR1 and CDR2: SGDLS, YYNGEE.

By its share, this clonotype is large. The chain is built from TRBV2 and TRBJ1-2; the D gene is possibly TRBD1 (6 bases). Trimming cost V 11 bases and J 7 bases, with 20 bases left between them. The germline V gene has CDR1 SNHLY and CDR2 FYNNEI. The CDR3 consists of 13 residues. CDR3 in DNA: TGTGCCGGGACGGAAGGGGGGTTACGTGGCTACACCTTC. It encodes CAGTEGGLRGYTF.

V is TRBV11-3 and J is TRBJ1-4, with D possibly being TRBD1 (5 bases). Germline values: CDR1 SGHNT, CDR2 YENEEA. The CDR3 has 13 residues. V shed 9 bases and J shed 3 bases, with 11 bases lying between them. CDR3 coding DNA: TGTGCCAGTAGCAGGGAAGCTAATGAAAAACTGTTTTTT. Its protein product is CASSREANEKLFF. Supplemented by reference TRBV11-3 and TRBJ1-4, the full variable domain reads EAGVVQSPRYKIIEKKQPVAFWCNPISGHNTLYWYLQNLGQGPELLIRYENEEAVDDSQLPKDRFSAERLKGVDSTLKIQPAELGDSAVYLCASSREANEKLFFGSGTQLSVL.

The chain recombines TRBV7-2 with TRBJ2-3; D not certain. The CDR3 runs 12 residues. Germline V gene sequence: CDR1 SGHTA, CDR2 FQGNSA. V was pared by 3 bases and J by 3 bases, with 4 bases between. CDR3 region: CASSFLTDTQYF. The DNA of the CDR3 is TGTGCCAGCAGCTTCCTAACAGATACGCAGTATTTT.

This chain uses TRBV28 with TRBJ1-6, with unresolved D. The CDR3 has 14 amino acids. Trimming removed 1 base at V and 7 bases at J, with 8 bases between. Germline V gene lookup returns CDR1 MDHEN and CDR2 SYDVKM. Written as DNA, the CDR3 is TGTGCCAGCAGTTTATCCCATAGGAATTCACCCCTCCACTTT. The encoded protein is CASSLSHRNSPLHF. The complete variable domain, with remaining parts taken from reference TRBV28 and TRBJ1-6, reads DVKVTQSSRYLVKRTGEKVFLECVQDMDHENMFWYRQDPGLGLRLIYFSYDVKMKEKGDIPEGYSVSREKKERFSLILESASTNQTSMYLCASSLSHRNSPLHFGNGTRLTVT.

This clonotype was found a few times. This sequence joins TRBV7-8 and TRBJ2-5, with D unclear. Germline lookup yields CDR1 SGHVS and CDR2 FQNEAQ. The CDR3 consists of 13 residues. V dropped 4 bases and J dropped 4 bases, with 10 bases sitting between them. Written as DNA, the CDR3 is TGTGCCAGCAGCTCCCTCCAACGAGAGACCCAGTACTTC. Translated: CASSSLQRETQYF.

V and J are TRBV10-3 and TRBJ1-2, with 8 bases identical to TRBD1. V shed 4 bases, J shed 3 bases, and the junction held 13 bases outside the gene matches. This CDR3 has 17 residues. Germline CDR1 and CDR2: ENHRY and SYGVKD. The CDR3 coding sequence is TGTGCCATCAGTGGGAGGACAGGGCATCAGGGCGACTATGGCTACACCTTC. This gives the protein CAISGRTGHQGDYGYTF.

The chain is built from TRBV10-3 and TRBJ2-5; 7 nucleotides match TRBD2. The junction had 14 bases not matched to a gene; V was cut back by 10 bases and J by 3 bases. The length of the CDR3 is 15 residues. The germline CDR1 and CDR2 sequences are ENHRY and SYGVKD. The CDR3 DNA follows: TGTGCCACCCTGAGTCCGACGGGGGGTAAAGAGACCCAGTACTTC. Amino acids: CATLSPTGGKETQYF.

This clonotype is a singleton in its sample. This chain connects TRBV2 to TRBJ1-1; D unclear. The CDR3 length is 11 residues. V lost 3 bases to trimming and J lost 6 bases, with 5 bases between them. Germline CDR1 SNHLY, CDR2 FYNNEI. The CDR3 is CASSEVAEAFF. CDR3 DNA: TGTGCCAGCAGTGAGGTTGCTGAAGCTTTCTTT.

This clonotype occurred once. The V and J genes are TRBV4-2 and TRBJ2-5; 13 bases map to TRBD2. Trimming took 3 bases from V and 5 from J; bases not matched to a gene: 9. The CDR3 sequence is 17 residues long. The germline CDR1 and CDR2 sequences are LGHNA and YNFKEQ. The CDR3 here is CASSHTGLAGEGETQYF. The CDR3 DNA is TGTGCCAGCAGCCATACTGGACTAGCGGGGGAGGGGGAGACCCAGTACTTC.

This clonotype turned up a few times. The genes are TRBV19 and TRBJ1-1; D gene uncertain. Trimming pared 0 bases from V and 3 bases from J, leaving 11 bases between. The CDR3 length is 15 residues. Per germline, CDR1 LNHDA and CDR2 SQIVND (reference sequence). CDR3 DNA sequence: TGTGCCAGTAGTATAGATCCGGGTGCAGACACTGAAGCTTTCTTT. Translating it yields CASSIDPGADTEAFF.

J is TRBJ2-3 and V is TRBV7-9; the D is unclear. Trimming removed 5 bases from V and 4 bases from J, with 10 bases in between. Germline assignment: CDR1 SEHNR and CDR2 FQNEAQ (reference sequence). This CDR3 spans 13 amino acids. CDR3 protein: CASSPRTADTQYF. The DNA for the CDR3 is TGTGCCAGCAGCCCTAGGACGGCAGATACGCAGTATTTT.

The gene calls are TRBV27 and TRBJ1-1; D perhaps matches TRBD1 (5 bases). The V end lost 3 bases, the J end lost 3 bases, and 23 bases lay between the germline ends. CDR1 and CDR2 (germline): MNHEY, SMNVEV (reference sequence). This CDR3 region has 18 residues. Here the CDR3 DNA reads TGTGCCAGCAGTTTGGTCTACGTTTTGGGACGGAAGTACACTGAAGCTTTCTTT. Protein sequence: CASSLVYVLGRKYTEAFF.

The chain couples TRBV7-2 to TRBJ2-2; TRBD2 is a possible D gene (6 bases). Trimming cost V 5 bases and J 1 base, with 20 bases left between them. The V gene's germline CDR1 is SGHTA and CDR2 FQGNSA. CDR3 size: 18 residues. The CDR3 DNA sequence: TGTGCCAGCAGCACATGGGGTACGGCGGGATTGAACACCGGGGAGCTGTTTTTT. Translation: CASSTWGTAGLNTGELFF.

This rearrangement joins TRBV6-1 to TRBJ2-5; D remains unclear. Germline V lookup: CDR1 MNHNS, CDR2 SASEGT. This CDR3 comprises 11 residues. V gave up 8 bases and J gave up 0 bases, with 4 bases separating them. The CDR3 reads CASHNQETQYF. The CDR3 coding sequence is TGTGCCAGCCATAACCAAGAGACCCAGTACTTC.